This section outlines one T cell receptor (beta chain) sequence together with its context. The data originate from a study of blood T cell repertoires in COVID-19. Study summary: Acute and convalescent COVID-19 specimens originated in the United States, Italy and Spain. Sample material is recorded as cDNA or gDNA derived from T cells, B-cell-depleted T cells, or PBMCs.

The V and J ends lost 8 bases and 4 bases respectively, with 3 bases between them. The CDR3 is made up of 10 amino acids. The germline V gene has CDR1 SNHLY and CDR2 FYNNEI. In the source study's methods: Estimation of nucleated cell counts relied on the amplification of reference gene primers. Measured with immunoSEQ multiplex PCR; TCRdb has only the in-frame clones, and not every one. The DNA was the basis for D and trimming; V, J and clone size are from that table. Of about 260,000 clones listed, 80% to 85% were seen once; the top ten hold less than 2%. The chain is built from TRBV2 and TRBJ2-1; D ambiguous. The specimen was peripheral blood. The receptor comes from a woman between 40 and 50 years old who had recovered from COVID-19. CDR3 in DNA: TGTGCCAGCCAATACAATGAGCAGTTCTTC. This gives the protein CASQYNEQFF. Full variable domain (remainder filled in from reference TRBV2 and TRBJ2-1): EPEVTQTPSHQVTQMGQEVILRCVPISNHLYFYWYRQILGQKVEFLVSFYNNEISEKSEIFDDQFSVERPDGSNFTLKIRSTKLEDSAMYFCASQYNEQFFGPGTRLTVL.